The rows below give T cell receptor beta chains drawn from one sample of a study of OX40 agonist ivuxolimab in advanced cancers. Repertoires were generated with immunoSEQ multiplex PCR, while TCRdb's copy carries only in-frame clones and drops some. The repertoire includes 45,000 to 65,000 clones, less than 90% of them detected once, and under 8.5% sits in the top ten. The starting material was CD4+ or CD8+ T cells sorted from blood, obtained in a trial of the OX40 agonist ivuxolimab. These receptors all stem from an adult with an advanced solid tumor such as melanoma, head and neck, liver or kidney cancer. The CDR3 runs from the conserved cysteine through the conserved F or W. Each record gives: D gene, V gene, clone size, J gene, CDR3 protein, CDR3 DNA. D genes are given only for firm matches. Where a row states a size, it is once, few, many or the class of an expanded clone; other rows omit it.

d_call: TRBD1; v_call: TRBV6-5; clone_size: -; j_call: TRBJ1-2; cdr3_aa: CASSYDRGHGYTF; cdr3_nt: TGTGCCAGCAGTTATGACAGGGGGCATGGCTACACCTTC
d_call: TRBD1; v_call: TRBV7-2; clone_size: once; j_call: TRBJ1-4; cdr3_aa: CASSETTGFNEKLFF; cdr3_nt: TGTGCCAGCAGCGAAACGACAGGGTTTAACGAAAAACTGTTTTTT
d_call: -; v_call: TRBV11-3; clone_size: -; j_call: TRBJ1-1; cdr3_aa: CASSFSGITEAFF; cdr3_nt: TGTGCCAGCAGCTTTTCAGGCATCACTGAAGCTTTCTTT
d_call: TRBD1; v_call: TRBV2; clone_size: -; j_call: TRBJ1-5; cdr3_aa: CASRATGGSTQPQHF; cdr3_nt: TGTGCCAGCAGGGCGACAGGGGGCAGTACTCAGCCCCAGCATTTT
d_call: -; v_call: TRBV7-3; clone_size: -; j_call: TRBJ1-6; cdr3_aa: CASSLPGTNNSPLHF; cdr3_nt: TGTGCCAGCAGCTTACCAGGGACCAATAATTCACCCCTCCACTTT
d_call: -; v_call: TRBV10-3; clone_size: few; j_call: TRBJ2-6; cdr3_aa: CAISTQYSGANVLTF; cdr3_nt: TGTGCCATCAGTACACAATACTCTGGGGCCAACGTCCTGACTTTC
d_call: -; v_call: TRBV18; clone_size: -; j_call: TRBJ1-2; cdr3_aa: CASSPSQFNYGYTF; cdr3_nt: TGTGCCAGCTCACCCTCCCAGTTTAACTATGGCTACACCTTC
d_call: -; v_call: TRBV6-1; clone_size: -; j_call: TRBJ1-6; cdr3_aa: CASGERAESPLHF; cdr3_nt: TGTGCCAGCGGGGAGCGGGCAGAGTCACCCCTCCACTTT
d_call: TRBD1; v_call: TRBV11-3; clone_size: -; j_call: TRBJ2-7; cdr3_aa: CASSLGPGQGSTYEQYF; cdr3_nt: TGTGCCAGCAGCTTGGGCCCAGGACAGGGATCCACCTACGAGCAGTACTTC
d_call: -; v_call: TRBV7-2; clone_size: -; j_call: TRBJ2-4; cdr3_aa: CASSLTRNIQYF; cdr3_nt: TGTGCCAGCAGCTTAACGAGGAACATTCAGTACTTC
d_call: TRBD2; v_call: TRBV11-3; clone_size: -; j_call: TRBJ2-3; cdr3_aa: CASSLGLAGITDTQYF; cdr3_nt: TGTGCCAGCAGCTTGGGGCTAGCGGGGATCACAGATACGCAGTATTTT
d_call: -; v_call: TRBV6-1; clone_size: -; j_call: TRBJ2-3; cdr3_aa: CASLRRGTNTQYF; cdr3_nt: TGTGCCAGCCTAAGACGGGGGACGAATACGCAGTATTTT